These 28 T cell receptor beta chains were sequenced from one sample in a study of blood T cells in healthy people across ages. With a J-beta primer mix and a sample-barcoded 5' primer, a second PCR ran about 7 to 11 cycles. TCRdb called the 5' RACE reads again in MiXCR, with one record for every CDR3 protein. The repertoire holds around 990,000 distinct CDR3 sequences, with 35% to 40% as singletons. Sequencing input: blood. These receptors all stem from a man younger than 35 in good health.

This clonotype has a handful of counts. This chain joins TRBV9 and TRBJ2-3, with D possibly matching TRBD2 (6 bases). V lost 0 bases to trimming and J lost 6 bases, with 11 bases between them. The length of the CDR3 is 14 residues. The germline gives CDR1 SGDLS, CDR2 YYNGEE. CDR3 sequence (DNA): TGTGCCAGCAGCGTAGACCTAGCGTCTGATACGCAGTATTTT. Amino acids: CASSVDLASDTQYF.

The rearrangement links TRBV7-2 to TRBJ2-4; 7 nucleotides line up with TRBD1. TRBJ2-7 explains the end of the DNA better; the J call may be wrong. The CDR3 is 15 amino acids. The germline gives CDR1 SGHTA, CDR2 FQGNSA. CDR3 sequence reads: CASSLVSTGSYEQYF. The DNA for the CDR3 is TGTGCCAGCAGCTTAGTATCGACAGGGTCCTACGAGCAGTACTTC.

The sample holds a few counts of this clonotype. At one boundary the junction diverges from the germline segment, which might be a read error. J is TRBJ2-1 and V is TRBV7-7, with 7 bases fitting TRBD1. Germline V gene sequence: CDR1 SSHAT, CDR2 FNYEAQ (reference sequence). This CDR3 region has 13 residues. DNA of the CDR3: TGTGCTAGCAGCCGGGGACAGTACAATGAGCAGTTCTTC. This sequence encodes CASSRGQYNEQFF.

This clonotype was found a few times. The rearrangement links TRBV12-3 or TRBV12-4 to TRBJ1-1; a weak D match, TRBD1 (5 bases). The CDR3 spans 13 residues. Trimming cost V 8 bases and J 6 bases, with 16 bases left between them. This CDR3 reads CASQRDPGSEAFF. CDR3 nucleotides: TGTGCCAGCCAAAGGGACCCAGGGTCTGAAGCTTTCTTT.

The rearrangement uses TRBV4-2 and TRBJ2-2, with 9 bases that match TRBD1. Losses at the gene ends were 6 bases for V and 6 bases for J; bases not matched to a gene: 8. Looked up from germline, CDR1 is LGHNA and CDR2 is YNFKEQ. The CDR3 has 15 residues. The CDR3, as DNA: TGTGCCAGCAGGGCCGGACAGGGGAGATCCGGGGAGCTGTTTTTT. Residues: CASRAGQGRSGELFF.

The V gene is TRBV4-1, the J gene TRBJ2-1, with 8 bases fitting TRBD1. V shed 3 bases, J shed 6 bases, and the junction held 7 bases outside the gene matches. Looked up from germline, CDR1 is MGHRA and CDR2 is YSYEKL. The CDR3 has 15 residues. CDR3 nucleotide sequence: TGCGCCAGCAGCCAGCCCGTTGACAGGGGCAATGAGCAGTTCTTC. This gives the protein CASSQPVDRGNEQFF.

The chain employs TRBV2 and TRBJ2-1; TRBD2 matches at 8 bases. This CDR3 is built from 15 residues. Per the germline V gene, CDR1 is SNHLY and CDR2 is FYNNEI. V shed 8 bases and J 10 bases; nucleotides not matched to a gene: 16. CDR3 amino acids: CASPRLARGSGEQFF. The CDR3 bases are TGTGCCAGCCCCAGACTAGCGAGGGGTTCTGGGGAGCAGTTCTTC.

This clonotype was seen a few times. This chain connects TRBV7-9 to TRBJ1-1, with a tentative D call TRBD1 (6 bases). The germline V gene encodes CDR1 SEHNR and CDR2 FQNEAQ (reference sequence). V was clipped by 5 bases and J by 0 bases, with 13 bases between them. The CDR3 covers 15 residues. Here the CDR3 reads CASSGRTDLNTEAFF. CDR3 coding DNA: TGTGCCAGCAGCGGGAGGACAGACCTGAACACTGAAGCTTTCTTT.

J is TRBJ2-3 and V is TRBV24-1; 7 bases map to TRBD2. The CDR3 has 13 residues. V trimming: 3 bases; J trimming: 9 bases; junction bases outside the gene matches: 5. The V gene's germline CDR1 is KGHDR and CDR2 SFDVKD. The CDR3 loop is CATSDPGGKTQYF. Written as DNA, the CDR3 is TGTGCCACCAGTGATCCCGGGGGGAAAACGCAGTATTTT.

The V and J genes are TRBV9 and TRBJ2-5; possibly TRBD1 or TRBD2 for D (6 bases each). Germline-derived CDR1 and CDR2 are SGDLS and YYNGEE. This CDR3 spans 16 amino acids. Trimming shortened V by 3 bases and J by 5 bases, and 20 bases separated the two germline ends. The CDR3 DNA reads TGTGCCAGCAGCGCAGGGGCGGGACCTTCGACGGAGACCCAGTACTTC. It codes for CASSAGAGPSTETQYF.

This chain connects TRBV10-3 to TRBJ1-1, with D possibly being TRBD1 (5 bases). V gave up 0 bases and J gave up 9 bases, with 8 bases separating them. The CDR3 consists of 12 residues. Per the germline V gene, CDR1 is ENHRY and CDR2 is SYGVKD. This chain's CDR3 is CAISESRGKAFF. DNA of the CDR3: TGTGCCATCAGTGAGTCGCGGGGGAAAGCTTTCTTT.

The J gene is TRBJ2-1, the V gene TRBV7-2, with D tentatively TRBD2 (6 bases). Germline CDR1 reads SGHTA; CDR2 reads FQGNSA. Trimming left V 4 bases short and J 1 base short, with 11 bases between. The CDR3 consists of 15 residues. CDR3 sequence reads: CASSWGVGSYNEQFF. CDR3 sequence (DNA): TGTGCCAGCAGCTGGGGGGTCGGGTCCTACAATGAGCAGTTCTTC.

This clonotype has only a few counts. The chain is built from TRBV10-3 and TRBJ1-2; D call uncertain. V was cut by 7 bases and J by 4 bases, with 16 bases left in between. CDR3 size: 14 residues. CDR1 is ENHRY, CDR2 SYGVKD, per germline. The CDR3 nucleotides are TGTGCCATCACCGTGACGGACGGACCCTATGGCTACACCTTC. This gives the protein CAITVTDGPYGYTF.

As DNA, the CDR3 is TGTGCCAGCAGCGTAAGAAGGGCTTACGAGCAGTACTTC. This sequence encodes CASSVRRAYEQYF. This chain uses TRBV7-8 with TRBJ2-7; D gene uncertain. This CDR3 has 13 residues. Trimming pared 5 bases from V and 4 bases from J, leaving 12 bases between. Germline V gene sequence: CDR1 SGHVS, CDR2 FQNEAQ. Full variable domain (outside the CDR3, taken from reference TRBV7-8 and TRBJ2-7): GAGVSQSPRYKVAKRGQDVALRCDPISGHVSLFWYQQALGQGPEFLTYFQNEAQLDKSGLPSDRFFAERPEGSVSTLKIQRTQQEDSAVYLCASSVRRAYEQYFGPGTRLTVT.

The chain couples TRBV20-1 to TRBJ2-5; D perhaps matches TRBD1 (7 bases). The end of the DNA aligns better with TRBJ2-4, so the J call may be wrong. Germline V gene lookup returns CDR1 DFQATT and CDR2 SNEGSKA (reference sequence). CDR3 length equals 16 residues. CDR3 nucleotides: TGCAGTGCTAGTCGCGGACTATTGACAGGGCAAAACATTCAGTACTTC. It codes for CSASRGLLTGQNIQYF.

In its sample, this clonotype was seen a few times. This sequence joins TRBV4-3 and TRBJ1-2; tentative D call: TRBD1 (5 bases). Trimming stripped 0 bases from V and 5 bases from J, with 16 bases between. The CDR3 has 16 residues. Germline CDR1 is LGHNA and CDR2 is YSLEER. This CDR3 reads CASSQEGSRGYYGYTF. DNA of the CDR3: TGCGCCAGCAGCCAAGAAGGCTCCCGGGGGTATTATGGCTACACCTTC.

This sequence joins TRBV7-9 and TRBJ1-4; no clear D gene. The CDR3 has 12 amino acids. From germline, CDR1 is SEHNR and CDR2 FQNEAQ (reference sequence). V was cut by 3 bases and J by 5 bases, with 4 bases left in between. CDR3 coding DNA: TGTGCCAGCAGCTTTTCGAATGAAAAACTGTTTTTT. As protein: CASSFSNEKLFF.

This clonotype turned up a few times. CDR3 loop: CASSYSRSRADTQYF. The CDR3 region has the DNA TGTGCCAGCAGTTACTCGAGGTCTCGGGCAGATACGCAGTATTTT. The genes are TRBV6-2 or TRBV6-3 and TRBJ2-3; D is unresolved. Germline loops: CDR1 MNHEY, CDR2 SVGEGT. The CDR3 is made up of 15 amino acids. Trimming cost V 0 bases and J 4 bases, with 11 bases left between them.

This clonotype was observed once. CDR3 DNA: TGTGCCAGCAGCTACCGACAGAACATTAACTATGGCTACACCTTC. This codes for CASSYRQNINYGYTF. The gene calls are TRBV7-2 and TRBJ1-2; TRBD1 might be the D (5 bases). Germline CDR1 and CDR2: SGHTA and FQGNSA. The CDR3 consists of 15 residues. V was pared by 4 bases and J by 1 base, with 13 bases between.

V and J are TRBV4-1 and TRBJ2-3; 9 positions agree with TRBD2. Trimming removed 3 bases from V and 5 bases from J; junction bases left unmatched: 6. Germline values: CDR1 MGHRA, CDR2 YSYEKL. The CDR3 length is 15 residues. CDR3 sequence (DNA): TGCGCCAGCAGCCAGCTGGCGGGGGGGAGAGATACGCAGTATTTT. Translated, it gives CASSQLAGGRDTQYF.

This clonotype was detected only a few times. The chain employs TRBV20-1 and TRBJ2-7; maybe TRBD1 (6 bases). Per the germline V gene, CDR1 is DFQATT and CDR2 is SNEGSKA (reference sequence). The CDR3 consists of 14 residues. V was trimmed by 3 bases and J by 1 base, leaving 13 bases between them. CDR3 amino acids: CSASSRTDSYEQYF. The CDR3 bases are TGCAGTGCTAGTTCCCGGACAGATTCCTACGAGCAGTACTTC.

CDR3: CASSLDGGRSDIQYF. In DNA form, the CDR3 reads TGTGCCAGCAGCTTGGATGGGGGGCGAAGTGACATTCAGTACTTC. The rearrangement joins TRBV5-5 to TRBJ2-4, with D possibly called TRBD1 or TRBD2 (6 bases each). The CDR3 is 15 amino acids. The V end was cut by 0 bases, the J end by 8 bases, with 15 bases between. Germline V gene lookup returns CDR1 SGHKS and CDR2 YYEKEE (reference sequence). Variable domain in full (rest from reference TRBV5-5 and TRBJ2-4): DAGVTQSPTHLIKTRGQQVTLRCSPISGHKSVSWYQQVLGQGPQFIFQYYEKEERGRGNFPDRFSARQFPNYSSELNVNALLLGDSALYLCASSLDGGRSDIQYFGAGTRLSVL.

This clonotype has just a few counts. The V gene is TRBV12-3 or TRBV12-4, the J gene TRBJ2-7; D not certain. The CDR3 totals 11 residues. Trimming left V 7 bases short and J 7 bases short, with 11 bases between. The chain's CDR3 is CASTLGLEQYF. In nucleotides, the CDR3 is TGTGCCAGCACCCTTGGCTTGGAGCAGTACTTC.

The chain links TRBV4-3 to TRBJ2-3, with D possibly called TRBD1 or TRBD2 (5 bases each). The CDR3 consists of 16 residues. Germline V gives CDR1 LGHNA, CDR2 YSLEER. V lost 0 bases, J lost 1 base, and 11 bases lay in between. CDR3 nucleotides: TGCGCCAGCAGCCAAGATGGGGGTTTGGGCACAGATACGCAGTATTTT. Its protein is CASSQDGGLGTDTQYF.

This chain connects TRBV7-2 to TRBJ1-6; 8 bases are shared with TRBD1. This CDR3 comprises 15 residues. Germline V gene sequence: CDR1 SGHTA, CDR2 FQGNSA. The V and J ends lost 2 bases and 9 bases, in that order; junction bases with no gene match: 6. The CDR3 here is CASSLSGRGPSPLHF. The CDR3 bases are TGTGCCAGCAGCTTATCCGGCAGGGGGCCTTCACCCCTCCACTTT.

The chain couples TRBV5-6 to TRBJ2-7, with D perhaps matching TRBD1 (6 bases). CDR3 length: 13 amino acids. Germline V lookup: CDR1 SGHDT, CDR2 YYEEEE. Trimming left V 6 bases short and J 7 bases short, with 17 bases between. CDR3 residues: CASTRTVYNEQYF. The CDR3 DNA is TGTGCCAGCACCAGGACAGTATACAATGAGCAGTACTTC.

Here the CDR3 DNA reads TGTGCCAGCACCCAGGGCCGGACAGGCGAAACCTACAATGAGCAGTTCTTC. The encoded protein is CASTQGRTGETYNEQFF. This chain connects TRBV12-3 or TRBV12-4 to TRBJ2-1, with 7 bases that match TRBD1. With 7 bases clipped from V and 2 bases from J, the junction kept 14 bases outside the gene matches. The CDR3 consists of 17 residues.

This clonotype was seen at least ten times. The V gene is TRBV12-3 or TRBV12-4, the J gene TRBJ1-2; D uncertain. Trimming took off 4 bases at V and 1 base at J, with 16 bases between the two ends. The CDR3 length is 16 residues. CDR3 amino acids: CASSWADMTLNYGYTF. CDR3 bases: TGTGCCAGCAGTTGGGCCGATATGACTCTTAACTATGGCTACACCTTC.